The 19 T cell receptor beta chains below were found in one sample sequenced in a study of cytomegalovirus exposure and HLA in healthy donors. Primers: 60 Vbeta forward and 13 Jbeta reverse. The repertoire was sequenced with immunoSEQ multiplex PCR; TCRdb's copy has only in-frame clones and lacks some. This sample has 200,000 to 250,000 clones, with 60% to 80% found just once. The specimen sequenced was PBMCs. The receptor set was obtained from a woman in her thirties in good health and CMV-seronegative.

This sequence joins TRBV11-2 and TRBJ1-1; 7 bases are shared with TRBD1. This CDR3 comprises 14 residues. The V gene's germline CDR1 is SGHAT and CDR2 FQNNGV. J gave up 4 bases and V 3 bases, and 5 bases lay outside the gene matches. CDR3 protein: CASSFEGAGTEAFF. CDR3 nucleotide sequence: TGTGCCAGCAGCTTTGAGGGGGCAGGCACTGAAGCTTTCTTT. Filled out from reference TRBV11-2 and TRBJ1-1, the complete variable domain reads EAGVAQSPRYKIIEKRQSVAFWCNPISGHATLYWYQQILGQGPKLLIQFQNNGVVDDSQLPKDRFSAERLKGVDSTLKIQPAKLEDSAVYLCASSFEGAGTEAFFGQGTRLTVV.

Note on this clone: Relative to the germline gene, one junction end is altered; a read error may explain this. This rearrangement joins TRBV7-9 to TRBJ2-3; a possible D gene is TRBD1 (5 bases). The CDR3 totals 13 residues. Germline V gene sequence: CDR1 SEHNR, CDR2 FQNEAQ (reference sequence). The CDR3 loop is CSSSFGRGDTQYF. The DNA for the CDR3 is TGTTCCAGCAGCTTCGGAAGGGGTGATACGCAGTATTTT.

This chain links TRBV5-1 with TRBJ1-1; D is uncertain. Germline CDR1 is SGHRS and CDR2 is YFSETQ. V lost 4 bases and J 3 bases, leaving 16 bases between the germline ends. This CDR3 contains 15 residues. The DNA for the CDR3 is TGCGCCAGCAGCCCTGAACCCCGAGGCGACACTGAAGCTTTCTTT. Amino acid sequence: CASSPEPRGDTEAFF.

This clone has more than one count but fewer than ten. The chain employs TRBV25-1 and TRBJ2-3; TRBD2 agrees at 11 bases. The CDR3 loop spans 16 amino acids. CDR1 and CDR2 from the germline V gene are MGHDK and SYGVNS. The V gene end was trimmed by 6 bases and the J gene end by 0 bases; junction bases not matched to a gene: 5. CDR3 coding DNA: TGTGCCAGCAGCCCCCGACTAGCGGGAAGCACAGATACGCAGTATTTT. It is translated as CASSPRLAGSTDTQYF. Drawing the rest from reference TRBV25-1 and TRBJ2-3, the complete variable domain is EADIYQTPRYLVIGTGKKITLECSQTMGHDKMYWYQQDPGMELHLIHYSYGVNSTEKGDLSSESTVSRIRTEHFPLTLESARPSHTSQYLCASSPRLAGSTDTQYFGPGTRLTVL.

The chain recombines TRBV30 with TRBJ1-1; tentatively, D is TRBD1 (6 bases). Trimming removed 6 bases from V and 0 bases from J, with 14 bases in between. This CDR3 has 14 residues. CDR1 and CDR2 from the germline V gene are GTSNPN and SVGIG (reference sequence). CDR3 sequence: CACLPGTLNTEAFF. The CDR3 region has the DNA TGTGCCTGCCTCCCTGGGACACTGAACACTGAAGCTTTCTTT.

This sequence joins TRBV5-1 and TRBJ2-6, with 9 bases that match TRBD1. Germline values: CDR1 SGHRS, CDR2 YFSETQ. This CDR3 contains 17 residues. The trim removed 4 bases at V and 2 bases at J, leaving 7 bases unmatched. CDR3 sequence (DNA): TGCGCCAGCAGCGTCGTAACAGGGGGCGCTGGGGCCAACGTCCTGACTTTC. Amino acids: CASSVVTGGAGANVLTF.

The genes are TRBV7-9 and TRBJ1-1, with a tentative D call TRBD1 (6 bases). V lost 1 base, J lost 2 bases, and 8 bases lay in between. This CDR3 has 14 amino acids. Germline V lookup: CDR1 SEHNR, CDR2 FQNEAQ (reference sequence). CDR3 in amino acids: CASSLVGANTEAFF. In DNA, the CDR3 is TGTGCCAGCAGCTTAGTGGGGGCCAACACTGAAGCTTTCTTT.

The chain carries TRBV10-3 and TRBJ1-2; possible D gene TRBD1, 6 bases. The CDR3 runs to 11 residues. CDR1 ENHRY and CDR2 SYGVKD come from the germline V gene. V lost 8 bases to trimming and J lost 6 bases, with 10 bases between them. The CDR3 DNA reads TGTGCCATCCAGCAGGGGAATGGCTACACCTTC. Translated, it gives CAIQQGNGYTF.

V gene TRBV12-5 combines with J gene TRBJ2-3; possible D gene TRBD2, 7 bases. V lost 2 bases to trimming and J lost 4 bases, with 10 bases between them. Germline values: CDR1 LGHNT, CDR2 FRNRAP. This CDR3 spans 14 amino acids. CDR3 protein: CASGLWGGPDTQYF. In nucleotides, the CDR3 is TGTGCTAGTGGTTTGTGGGGGGGCCCAGATACGCAGTATTTT.

V and J are TRBV27 and TRBJ1-1; D may be TRBD1 (6 bases). The V gene lost 8 bases and the J gene lost 4 bases, with 14 bases spanning the gap. The V gene's germline CDR1 is MNHEY and CDR2 SMNVEV (reference sequence). The CDR3 sequence is 13 residues long. CDR3 nucleotides: TGTGCCAGCTCTAGACAGGTACTCACTGAAGCTTTCTTT. Its translation is CASSRQVLTEAFF.

The V and J genes are TRBV5-1 and TRBJ1-1; D ambiguous. Germline CDR1 and CDR2: SGHRS and YFSETQ. This CDR3 contains 12 residues. Trimming removed 4 bases from V and 1 base from J, with 5 bases in between. The CDR3, as DNA: TGCGCCAGCAGCGTGAGGAACACTGAAGCTTTCTTT. Its protein is CASSVRNTEAFF.

V is TRBV5-6 and J is TRBJ2-1, with D possibly TRBD1 on 6 matching bases. The V end lost 0 bases, the J end lost 8 bases, and 18 bases lay between the germline ends. Looked up from germline, CDR1 is SGHDT and CDR2 is YYEEEE. The CDR3 length is 16 residues. The CDR3 reads CASSLEGTGPGDEQFF. CDR3 in DNA: TGTGCCAGCAGCTTGGAGGGAACAGGGCCTGGGGATGAGCAGTTCTTC.

The chain combines TRBV9 with TRBJ2-1; D uncertain. The CDR3 sequence is 14 residues long. From germline, CDR1 is SGDLS and CDR2 YYNGEE. V dropped 2 bases and J dropped 6 bases, with 12 bases sitting between them. CDR3 bases: TGTGCCAGCAGCGTTAGCCTACGTAGCAATGAGCAGTTCTTC. As protein: CASSVSLRSNEQFF.

The chain carries TRBV5-6 and TRBJ1-5; TRBD1 aligns across 7 bases. V dropped 3 bases and J dropped 3; count of bases not matched to a gene: 9. This CDR3 comprises 16 residues. From germline, CDR1 is SGHDT and CDR2 YYEEEE. The CDR3: CASSSALQGNNQPQHF. The CDR3, as DNA: TGTGCCAGCAGCTCGGCATTACAGGGGAACAATCAGCCCCAGCATTTT.

This clone occurred a few times. V gene TRBV11-3 combines with J gene TRBJ2-7; 8 nucleotides agree with TRBD2. There are 14 residues in the CDR3. After removal of 3 bases from V and 3 bases from J, the junction contained 4 bases not matched to a gene. Germline CDR1 is SGHNT and CDR2 is YENEEA. CDR3 nucleotides: TGTGCCAGCAGCTTCCTAGCGGGCCTCTACGAGCAGTACTTC. It encodes CASSFLAGLYEQYF.

The chain is built from TRBV14 and TRBJ1-6; 7 nucleotides align to TRBD1. Trimming at V came to 4 bases and at J to 6 bases, leaving 6 bases not matched to a gene. Germline CDR1 and CDR2: SGHDN and FVKESK. CDR3 length: 15 residues. CDR3 DNA: TGTGCCAGCAGCCGGAACCGGGACAGTAATTCACCCCTCCACTTT. Its protein product is CASSRNRDSNSPLHF.

The V call is TRBV19, the J call TRBJ2-7; 7 nucleotides agree with TRBD2. The ends lost 6 bases at V and 7 bases at J; junction bases unmatched: 12. Germline values: CDR1 LNHDA, CDR2 SQIVND (reference sequence). CDR3 length equals 14 residues. As DNA, the CDR3 is TGTGCCAGTAGCACTGCAGCGGGGAAAGGTGAGCAGTACTTC. Protein: CASSTAAGKGEQYF.

The J gene is TRBJ1-6, the V gene TRBV10-1; D not resolved. This CDR3 has 16 residues. The V gene's germline CDR1 is WNHNN and CDR2 SYGVQD (reference sequence). Trimming left V 10 bases short and J 7 bases short, with 23 bases between. The CDR3 sequence: CATRTRRAGSNSPLHF. Here the CDR3 DNA reads TGCGCCACTCGCACCCGGAGGGCGGGGAGCAATTCACCCCTCCACTTT.

The chain joins TRBV7-9 to TRBJ1-1; TRBD1 aligns across 7 bases. The germline gives CDR1 SEHNR, CDR2 FQNEAQ (reference sequence). The CDR3 extends over 13 amino acids. Trimming cost V 4 bases and J 6 bases; bases outside gene matches: 5. In nucleotides, the CDR3 is TGTGCCAGCAGCTCAACAGGGGTCGCTGAAGCTTTCTTT. Translating gives CASSSTGVAEAFF. The whole variable domain, remainder taken from reference TRBV7-9 and TRBJ1-1, is DTGVSQNPRHKITKRGQNVTFRCDPISEHNRLYWYRQTLGQGPEFLTYFQNEAQLEKSRLLSDRFSAERPKGSFSTLEIQRTEQGDSAMYLCASSSTGVAEAFFGQGTRLTVV.